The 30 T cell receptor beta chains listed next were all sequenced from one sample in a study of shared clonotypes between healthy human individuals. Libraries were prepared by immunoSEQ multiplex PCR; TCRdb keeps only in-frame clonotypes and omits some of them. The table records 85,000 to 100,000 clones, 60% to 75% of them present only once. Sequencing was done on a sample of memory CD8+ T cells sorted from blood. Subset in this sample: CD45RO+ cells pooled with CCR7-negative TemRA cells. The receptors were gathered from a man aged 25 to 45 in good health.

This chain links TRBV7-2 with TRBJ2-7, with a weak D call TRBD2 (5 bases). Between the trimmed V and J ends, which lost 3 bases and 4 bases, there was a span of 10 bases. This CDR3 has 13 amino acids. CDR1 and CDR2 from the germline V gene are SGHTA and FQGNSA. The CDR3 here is CASSFGGGYEQYF. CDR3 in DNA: TGTGCCAGCAGCTTTGGAGGAGGATACGAGCAGTACTTC.

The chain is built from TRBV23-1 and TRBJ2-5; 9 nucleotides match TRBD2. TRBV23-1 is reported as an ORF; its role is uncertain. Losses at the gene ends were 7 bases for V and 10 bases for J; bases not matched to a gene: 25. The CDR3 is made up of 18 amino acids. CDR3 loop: CASIYTSAEAKSGRIQYF. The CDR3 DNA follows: TGCGCCAGCATATATACCTCGGCAGAGGCTAAGAGCGGGAGGATCCAGTACTTC.

The CDR3 here is CASSPRWGSNQPQHF. The CDR3 DNA follows: TGTGCCAGCTCACCACGGTGGGGTAGCAATCAGCCCCAGCATTTT. The chain uses TRBV18 and TRBJ1-5; D call uncertain. Germline V gene lookup returns CDR1 KGHSH and CDR2 LQKENI. V was cut by 1 base and J by 0 bases, with 7 bases left in between. The CDR3 is 15 residues long. The whole variable domain, remainder taken from reference TRBV18 and TRBJ1-5, is NAGVMQNPRHLVRRRGQEARLRCSPMKGHSHVYWYRQLPEEGLKFMVYLQKENIIDESGMPKERFSAEFPKEGPSILRIQQVVRGDSAAYFCASSPRWGSNQPQHFGDGTRLSIL.

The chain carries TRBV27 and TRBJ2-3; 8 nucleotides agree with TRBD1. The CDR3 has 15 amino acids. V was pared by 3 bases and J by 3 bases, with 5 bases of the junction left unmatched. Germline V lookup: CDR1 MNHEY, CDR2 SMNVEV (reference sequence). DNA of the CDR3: TGTGCCAGCAGTTTTGTGACAGGGGCAACAGATACGCAGTATTTT. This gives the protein CASSFVTGATDTQYF.

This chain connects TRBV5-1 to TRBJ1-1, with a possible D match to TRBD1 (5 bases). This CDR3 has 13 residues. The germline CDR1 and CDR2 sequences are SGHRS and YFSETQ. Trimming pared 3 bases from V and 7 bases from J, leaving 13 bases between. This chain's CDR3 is CASSWDGAVEAFF. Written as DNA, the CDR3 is TGCGCCAGCAGCTGGGACGGCGCCGTTGAAGCTTTCTTT.

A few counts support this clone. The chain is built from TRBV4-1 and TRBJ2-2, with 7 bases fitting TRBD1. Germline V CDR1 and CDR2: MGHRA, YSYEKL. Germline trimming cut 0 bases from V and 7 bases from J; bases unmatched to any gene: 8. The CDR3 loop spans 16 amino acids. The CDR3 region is CASSQDVQGVGGELFF. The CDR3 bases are TGCGCCAGCAGCCAAGATGTGCAGGGGGTAGGCGGGGAGCTGTTTTTT.

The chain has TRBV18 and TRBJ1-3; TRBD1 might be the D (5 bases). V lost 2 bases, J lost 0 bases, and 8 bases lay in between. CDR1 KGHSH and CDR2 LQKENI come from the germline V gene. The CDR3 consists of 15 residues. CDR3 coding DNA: TGTGCCAGCTCACCATCAGGGAGCTCTGGAAACACCATATATTTT. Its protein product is CASSPSGSSGNTIYF. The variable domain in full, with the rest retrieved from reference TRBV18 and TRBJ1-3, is NAGVMQNPRHLVRRRGQEARLRCSPMKGHSHVYWYRQLPEEGLKFMVYLQKENIIDESGMPKERFSAEFPKEGPSILRIQQVVRGDSAAYFCASSPSGSSGNTIYFGEGSWLTVV.

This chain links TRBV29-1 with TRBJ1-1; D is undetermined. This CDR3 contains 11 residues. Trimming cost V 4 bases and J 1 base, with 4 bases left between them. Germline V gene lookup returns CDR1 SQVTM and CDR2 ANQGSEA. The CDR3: CSVARNTEAFF. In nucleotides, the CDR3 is TGCAGCGTTGCCCGGAACACTGAAGCTTTCTTT.

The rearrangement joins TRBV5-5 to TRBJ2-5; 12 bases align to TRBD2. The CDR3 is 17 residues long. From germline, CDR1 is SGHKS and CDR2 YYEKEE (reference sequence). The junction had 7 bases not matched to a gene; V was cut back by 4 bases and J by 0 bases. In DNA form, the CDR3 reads TGTGCCAGCAGCCCACGGACTAGCGGGAAGTACCAAGAGACCCAGTACTTC. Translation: CASSPRTSGKYQETQYF.

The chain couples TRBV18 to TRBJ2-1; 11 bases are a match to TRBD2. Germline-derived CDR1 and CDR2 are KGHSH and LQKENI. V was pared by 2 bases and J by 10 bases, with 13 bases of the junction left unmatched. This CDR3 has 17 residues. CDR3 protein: CASSPDRTSGLGGEQFF. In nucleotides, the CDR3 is TGTGCCAGCTCACCAGATAGGACTAGCGGGCTAGGTGGCGAGCAGTTCTTC.

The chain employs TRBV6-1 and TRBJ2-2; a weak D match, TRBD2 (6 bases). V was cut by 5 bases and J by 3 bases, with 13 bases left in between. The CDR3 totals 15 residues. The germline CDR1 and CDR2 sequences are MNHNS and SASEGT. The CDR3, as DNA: TGTGCCAGCAGTTGGGGGGTTGATTACACCGGGGAGCTGTTTTTT. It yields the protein CASSWGVDYTGELFF.

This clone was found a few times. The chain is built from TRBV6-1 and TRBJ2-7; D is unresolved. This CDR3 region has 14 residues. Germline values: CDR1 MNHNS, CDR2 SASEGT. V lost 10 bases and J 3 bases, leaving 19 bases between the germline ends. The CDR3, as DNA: TGTGCCACCACCCGTGAGACTTCACTCTACGAGCAGTACTTC. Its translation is CATTRETSLYEQYF.

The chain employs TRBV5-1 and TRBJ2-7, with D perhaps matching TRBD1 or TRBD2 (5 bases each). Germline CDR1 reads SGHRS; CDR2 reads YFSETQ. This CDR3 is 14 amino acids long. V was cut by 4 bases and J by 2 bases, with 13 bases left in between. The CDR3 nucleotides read TGCGCCAGCAGCCCCACACAGGAGGCCTACGAGCAGTACTTC. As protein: CASSPTQEAYEQYF.

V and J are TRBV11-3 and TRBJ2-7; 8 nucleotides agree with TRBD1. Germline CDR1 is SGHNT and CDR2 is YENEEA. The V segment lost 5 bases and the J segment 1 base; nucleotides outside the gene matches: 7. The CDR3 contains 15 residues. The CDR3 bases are TGTGCCAGCAGCGAATGGACAGGGACGTCCTACGAGCAGTACTTC. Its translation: CASSEWTGTSYEQYF. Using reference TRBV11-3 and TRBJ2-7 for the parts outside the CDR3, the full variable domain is EAGVVQSPRYKIIEKKQPVAFWCNPISGHNTLYWYLQNLGQGPELLIRYENEEAVDDSQLPKDRFSAERLKGVDSTLKIQPAELGDSAVYLCASSEWTGTSYEQYFGPGTRLTVT.

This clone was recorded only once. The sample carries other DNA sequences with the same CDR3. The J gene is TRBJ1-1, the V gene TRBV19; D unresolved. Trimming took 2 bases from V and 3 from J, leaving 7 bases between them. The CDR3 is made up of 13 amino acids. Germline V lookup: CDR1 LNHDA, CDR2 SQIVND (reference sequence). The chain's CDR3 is CASSISRDTEAFF. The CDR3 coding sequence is TGTGCCAGTAGTATATCAAGGGACACTGAAGCTTTCTTT.

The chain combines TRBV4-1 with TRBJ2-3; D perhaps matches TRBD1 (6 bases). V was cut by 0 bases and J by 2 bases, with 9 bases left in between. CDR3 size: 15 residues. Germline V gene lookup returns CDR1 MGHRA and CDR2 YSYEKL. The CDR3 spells CASSQDQGPTDTQYF. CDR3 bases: TGCGCCAGCAGCCAAGATCAGGGGCCCACAGATACGCAGTATTTT.

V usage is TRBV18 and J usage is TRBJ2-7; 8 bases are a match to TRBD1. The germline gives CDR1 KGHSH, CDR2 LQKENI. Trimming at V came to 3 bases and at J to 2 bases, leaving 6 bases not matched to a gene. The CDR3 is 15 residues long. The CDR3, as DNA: TGTGCCAGCTCACCCCGGACAGGGCTGACCTACGAGCAGTACTTC. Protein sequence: CASSPRTGLTYEQYF.

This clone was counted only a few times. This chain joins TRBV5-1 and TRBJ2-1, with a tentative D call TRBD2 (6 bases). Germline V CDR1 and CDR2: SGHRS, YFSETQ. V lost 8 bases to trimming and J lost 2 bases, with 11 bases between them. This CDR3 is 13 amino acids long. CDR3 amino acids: CASRRVTYNEQFF. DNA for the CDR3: TGCGCCAGTCGGAGGGTAACCTACAATGAGCAGTTCTTC.

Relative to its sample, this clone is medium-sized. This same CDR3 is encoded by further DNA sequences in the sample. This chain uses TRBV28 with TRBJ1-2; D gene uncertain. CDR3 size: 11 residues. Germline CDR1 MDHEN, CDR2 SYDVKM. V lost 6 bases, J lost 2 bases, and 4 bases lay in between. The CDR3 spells CASSLNYGYTF. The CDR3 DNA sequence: TGTGCCAGCAGCTTAAACTATGGCTACACCTTC.

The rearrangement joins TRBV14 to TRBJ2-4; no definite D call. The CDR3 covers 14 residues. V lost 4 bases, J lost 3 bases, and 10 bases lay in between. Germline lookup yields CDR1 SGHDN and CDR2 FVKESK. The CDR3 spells CASSPSGYKNIQYF. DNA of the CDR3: TGTGCCAGCAGCCCCTCCGGCTACAAAAACATTCAGTACTTC.

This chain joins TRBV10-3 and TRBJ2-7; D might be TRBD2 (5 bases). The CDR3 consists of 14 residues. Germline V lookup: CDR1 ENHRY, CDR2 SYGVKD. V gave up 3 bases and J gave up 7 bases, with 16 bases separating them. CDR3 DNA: TGTGCCATCAGTGAACGAGACCCAAAGCGGGAGCAGTACTTC. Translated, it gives CAISERDPKREQYF.

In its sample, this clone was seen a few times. CDR3 protein: CASMRDRAYEQFF. DNA of the CDR3: TGTGCCAGCATGCGGGACAGGGCGTATGAGCAGTTCTTC. The gene calls are TRBV6-1 and TRBJ2-1; 9 bases align to TRBD1. The V gene's germline CDR1 is MNHNS and CDR2 SASEGT. V lost 7 bases to trimming and J lost 8 bases; unmatched junction nucleotides: 6. The CDR3 totals 13 residues.

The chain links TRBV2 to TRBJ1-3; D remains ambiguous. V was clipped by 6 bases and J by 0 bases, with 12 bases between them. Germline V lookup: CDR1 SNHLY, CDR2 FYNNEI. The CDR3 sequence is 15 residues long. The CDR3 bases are TGTGCCAGCAGCGCCAGCCGTTACTCTGGAAACACCATATATTTT. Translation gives CASSASRYSGNTIYF.

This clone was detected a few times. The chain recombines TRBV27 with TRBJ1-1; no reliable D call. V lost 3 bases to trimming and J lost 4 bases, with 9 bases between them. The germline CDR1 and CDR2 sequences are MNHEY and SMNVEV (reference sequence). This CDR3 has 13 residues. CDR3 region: CASSLGYGTEAFF. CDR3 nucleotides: TGTGCCAGCAGTTTGGGGTACGGCACTGAAGCTTTCTTT.

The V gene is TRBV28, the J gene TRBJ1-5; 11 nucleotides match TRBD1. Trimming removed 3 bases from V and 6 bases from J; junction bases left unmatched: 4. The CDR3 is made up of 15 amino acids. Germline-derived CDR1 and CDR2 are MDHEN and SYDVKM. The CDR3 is CASSFSGTGGQPQHF. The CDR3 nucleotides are TGTGCCAGCAGTTTCTCCGGGACAGGGGGTCAGCCCCAGCATTTT.

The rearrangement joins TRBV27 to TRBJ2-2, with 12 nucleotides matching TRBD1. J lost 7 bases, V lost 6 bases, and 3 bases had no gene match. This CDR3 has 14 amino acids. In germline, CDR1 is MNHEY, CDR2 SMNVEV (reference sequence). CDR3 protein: CASSGTGGIGELFF. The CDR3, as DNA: TGTGCCAGCAGCGGGACAGGGGGCATCGGGGAGCTGTTTTTT.

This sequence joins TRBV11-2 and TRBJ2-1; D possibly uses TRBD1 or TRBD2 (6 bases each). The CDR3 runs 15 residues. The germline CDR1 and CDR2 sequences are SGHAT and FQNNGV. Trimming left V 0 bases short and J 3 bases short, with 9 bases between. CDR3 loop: CASSLDGGHYNEQFF. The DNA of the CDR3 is TGTGCCAGCAGCTTAGACGGGGGACACTACAATGAGCAGTTCTTC. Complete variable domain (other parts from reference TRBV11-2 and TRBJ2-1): EAGVAQSPRYKIIEKRQSVAFWCNPISGHATLYWYQQILGQGPKLLIQFQNNGVVDDSQLPKDRFSAERLKGVDSTLKIQPAKLEDSAVYLCASSLDGGHYNEQFFGPGTRLTVL.

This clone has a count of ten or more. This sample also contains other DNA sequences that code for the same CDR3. CDR3: CASSPGTYEQYF. In DNA form, the CDR3 reads TGTGCCAGCAGTCCGGGGACCTACGAGCAGTACTTC. The chain combines TRBV27 with TRBJ2-7; D perhaps matches TRBD2 (5 bases). This CDR3 region has 12 residues. The V gene's germline CDR1 is MNHEY and CDR2 SMNVEV (reference sequence). Between the trimmed V and J ends, which lost 5 bases and 2 bases, there was a span of 7 bases.

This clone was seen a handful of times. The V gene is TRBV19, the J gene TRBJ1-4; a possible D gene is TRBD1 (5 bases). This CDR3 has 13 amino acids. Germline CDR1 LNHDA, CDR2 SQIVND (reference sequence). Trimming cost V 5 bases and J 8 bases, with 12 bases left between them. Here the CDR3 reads CASSVNRREKLFF. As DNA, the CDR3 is TGTGCCAGTAGTGTCAACAGGAGAGAAAAACTGTTTTTT.

The CDR3 protein is CASRFPPGYEQYF. In DNA, the CDR3 is TGTGCCAGCAGGTTCCCCCCTGGTTACGAGCAGTACTTC. V is TRBV7-2 and J is TRBJ2-7; unclear D gene. The CDR3 length is 13 residues. Germline CDR1 is SGHTA and CDR2 is FQGNSA. V was pared by 6 bases and J by 4 bases, with 13 bases between.